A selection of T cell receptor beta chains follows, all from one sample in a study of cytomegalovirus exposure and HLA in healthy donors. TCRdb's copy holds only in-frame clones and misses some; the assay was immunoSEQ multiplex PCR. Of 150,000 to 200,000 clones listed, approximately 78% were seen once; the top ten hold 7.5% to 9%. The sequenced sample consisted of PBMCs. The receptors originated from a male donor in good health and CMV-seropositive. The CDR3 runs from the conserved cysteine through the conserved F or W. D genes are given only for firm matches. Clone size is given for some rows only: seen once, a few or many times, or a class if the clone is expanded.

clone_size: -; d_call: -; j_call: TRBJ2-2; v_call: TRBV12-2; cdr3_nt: TGTGCAAGCCCCTGGAGGGGAACCGGGGAGCTGTTTTTT; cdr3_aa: CASPWRGTGELFF
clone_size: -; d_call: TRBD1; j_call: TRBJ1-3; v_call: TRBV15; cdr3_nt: TGTGCCACCAGCAGCCGGGACAGGGTATCTGGAAACACCATATATTTT; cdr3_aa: CATSSRDRVSGNTIYF
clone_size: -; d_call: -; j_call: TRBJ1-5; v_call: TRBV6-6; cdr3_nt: TGTGCCATCCAGGAGGGCAATCAGCCCCAGCATTTT; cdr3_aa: CAIQEGNQPQHF
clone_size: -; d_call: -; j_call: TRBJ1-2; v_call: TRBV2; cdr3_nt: TGTGCCAGCAGCCACGACTCTGGACACATTAACTATGGCTACACCTTC; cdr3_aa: CASSHDSGHINYGYTF
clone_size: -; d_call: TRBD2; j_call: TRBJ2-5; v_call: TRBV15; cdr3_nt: TGTGCCACCAGCAGGGCGACTAGCGGGGTTGGGGAGACCCAGTACTTC; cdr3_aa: CATSRATSGVGETQYF
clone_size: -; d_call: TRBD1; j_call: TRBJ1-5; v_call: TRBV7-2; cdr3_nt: TGTGCCAGCAGCTTATATCTTCTCCAGGGGGAATATCAGCCCCAGCATTTT; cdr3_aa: CASSLYLLQGEYQPQHF
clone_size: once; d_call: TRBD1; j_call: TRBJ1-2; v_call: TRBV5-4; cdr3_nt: TGTGCCAGCAGCTTGGTACAGGGGAATGGCTACACCTTC; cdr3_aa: CASSLVQGNGYTF
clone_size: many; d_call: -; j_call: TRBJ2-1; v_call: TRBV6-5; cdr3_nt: TGTGCCAGCAGTTGGCACAATGAGCAGTTCTTC; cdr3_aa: CASSWHNEQFF
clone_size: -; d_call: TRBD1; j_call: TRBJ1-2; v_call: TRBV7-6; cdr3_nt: TGTGCCAGCAGCTTAGCGCCCGGGACAGGTGATTATGGCTACACCTTC; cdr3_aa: CASSLAPGTGDYGYTF
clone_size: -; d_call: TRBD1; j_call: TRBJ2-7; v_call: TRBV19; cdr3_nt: TGTGCCAGTAGTATCCGGGACAGGGGCTCCTACGAGCAGTACTTC; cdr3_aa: CASSIRDRGSYEQYF